Sequencing of this T cell receptor beta chain was carried out in a study of control samples from healthy donors and cancer patients. This clone has a single count. The CDR3 contains 15 residues. With 4 bases clipped from V and 8 bases from J, the junction kept 8 bases outside the gene matches. CDR1 and CDR2 from the germline V gene are SGHNT and YENEEA. The protocol was immunoSEQ multiplex PCR, while the TCRdb copy is restricted to in-frame clones and leaves out a portion. The sample holds around 68,000 clones; more than 80% are singletons and the top ten take more than 12%. The sample consisted of blood. This sequence was found in a man in his fifties in good health. The chain has TRBV11-3 and TRBJ1-2; 12 bases agree with TRBD1. As DNA, the CDR3 is TGTGCCAGCAGCTCTGCCGGGACAGGGGGCTGGGGCTACACCTTC. This gives the protein CASSSAGTGGWGYTF.